This entry lists 26 T cell receptor beta chains sequenced from one sample in a study of monozygotic twins with inflammatory bowel disease. TCRdb reprocessed the 5' RACE reads, with one entry per CDR3 protein and no DNA. Recorded for this sample: approximately 400,000 distinct CDR3 sequences. Material: blood. These receptors were obtained from a human donor with ulcerative colitis or Crohn's disease, or a healthy co-twin of an affected twin (not recorded which).

The rearrangement uses TRBV6-5 and TRBJ2-7. Germline V CDR1 and CDR2: MNHEY, SVGAGI. The CDR3 spans 14 residues. The CDR3 sequence is CASSYGVLSYEQYF.

The J gene is TRBJ2-3, the V gene TRBV7-9; the D call from TCRdb, TRBD1, cannot be confirmed without DNA. CDR1 and CDR2 (germline): SEHNR, FQNEAQ (reference sequence). The CDR3 loop spans 15 amino acids. The CDR3 is CASSLSWGRGDTQYF. Full variable domain (rest looked up from reference TRBV7-9 and TRBJ2-3): DTGVSQNPRHKITKRGQNVTFRCDPISEHNRLYWYRQTLGQGPEFLTYFQNEAQLEKSRLLSDRFSAERPKGSFSTLEIQRTEQGDSAMYLCASSLSWGRGDTQYFGPGTRLTVL.

The chain joins TRBV5-6 to TRBJ1-1; TCRdb's D call of TRBD1 is untestable without DNA. Germline-derived CDR1 and CDR2 are SGHDT and YYEEEE. CDR3 length equals 14 residues. The chain's CDR3 is CASSSTELNTEAFF. Full variable domain (outside the CDR3, taken from reference TRBV5-6 and TRBJ1-1): DAGVTQSPTHLIKTRGQQVTLRCSPKSGHDTVSWYQQALGQGPQFIFQYYEEEERQRGNFPDRFSGHQFPNYSSELNVNALLLGDSALYLCASSSTELNTEAFFGQGTRLTVV.

V gene TRBV20-1 combines with J gene TRBJ2-1; the D gene TCRdb calls, TRBD1, cannot be checked with no DNA. CDR1 and CDR2 from the germline V gene are DFQATT and SNEGSKA (reference sequence). There are 16 residues in the CDR3. The chain's CDR3 is CSARVSGSRAHNEQFF.

J is TRBJ2-5 and V is TRBV5-1. The germline gives CDR1 SGHRS, CDR2 YFSETQ. The CDR3 is made up of 14 amino acids. The CDR3 sequence is CASWPGSEGETQYF.

The rearrangement joins TRBV27 to TRBJ2-2; absent DNA, TCRdb's TRBD1 call cannot be checked. The germline gives CDR1 MNHEY, CDR2 SMNVEV (reference sequence). CDR3 length equals 12 residues. The CDR3 reads CASSRTGGELFF.

The chain recombines TRBV15 with TRBJ2-7; TCRdb picks TRBD2, but there is no DNA to check that call. The CDR3 length is 15 residues. Germline V CDR1 and CDR2: LNHNV, YYDKDF (reference sequence). The CDR3 reads CATSRGNGPSYEQYF.

V and J are TRBV7-9 and TRBJ1-5. The length of the CDR3 is 15 residues. Per germline, CDR1 SEHNR and CDR2 FQNEAQ (reference sequence). CDR3: CASSFNSGSNQPQHF.

The rearrangement uses TRBV12-3 or TRBV12-4 and TRBJ2-1; checking the TCRdb D call of TRBD1 is not possible without DNA. The CDR3 sequence is 17 residues long. This chain's CDR3 is CASTTLRGGGHHYEQFF.

The chain carries TRBV5-4 and TRBJ1-5. The CDR3 covers 15 residues. The V gene's germline CDR1 is SGHNT and CDR2 YYREEE (reference sequence). The CDR3 spells CASSLAPEGNQPQHF.

This chain connects TRBV18 to TRBJ2-1; TCRdb gives TRBD1 as the D gene, but with no DNA this cannot be confirmed. Per the germline V gene, CDR1 is KGHSH and CDR2 is LQKENI. The CDR3 runs 16 residues. CDR3 amino acids: CASSPPNFGKWDEQFF.

This chain joins TRBV12-3 or TRBV12-4 and TRBJ2-1; TCRdb outputs TRBD1, but without DNA this stays unchecked. The CDR3 spans 17 residues. The CDR3 sequence: CASSQQVNGTNNNEQFF.

CDR3 region: CASRSLAGVKEQYF. The chain links TRBV6-2 or TRBV6-3 to TRBJ2-7; TCRdb calls TRBD2, which cannot be checked without DNA. Germline V gene data show CDR1 as MNHEY and CDR2 as SVGEGT. The CDR3 has 14 residues.

V usage is TRBV7-2 and J usage is TRBJ2-3; TCRdb names TRBD1, which stays unverified in the absence of DNA. This CDR3 has 15 residues. The germline V gene encodes CDR1 SGHTA and CDR2 FQGNSA. The CDR3 is CASSLHGQITDTQYF.

This sequence joins TRBV18 and TRBJ2-1; lacking DNA, the TRBD1 call made by TCRdb goes unchecked. This CDR3 is built from 16 residues. Germline V lookup: CDR1 KGHSH, CDR2 LQKENI. CDR3 protein: CASSPLGQGMDNEQFF.

The V and J genes are TRBV5-1 and TRBJ2-7; the TRBD2 assignment by TCRdb is unverifiable without DNA. The CDR3 is 16 residues long. The germline V gene has CDR1 SGHRS and CDR2 YFSETQ. This chain's CDR3 is CASRPGTSGGAYEQYF. Full variable domain (remainder filled in from reference TRBV5-1 and TRBJ2-7): KAGVTQTPRYLIKTRGQQVTLSCSPISGHRSVSWYQQTPGQGLQFLFEYFSETQRNKGNFPGRFSGRQFSNSRSEMNVSTLELGDSALYLCASRPGTSGGAYEQYFGPGTRLTVT.

V usage is TRBV20-1 and J usage is TRBJ2-3; TCRdb proposes TRBD2, but this gene call is untestable without DNA. Germline CDR1 and CDR2: DFQATT and SNEGSKA (reference sequence). The CDR3 has 15 amino acids. The CDR3 here is CSARDAGGGADTQYF.

The CDR3 region is CASSYSGASNQPQHF. This chain connects TRBV6-5 to TRBJ1-5; TCRdb names TRBD1, which stays unverified in the absence of DNA. The V gene's germline CDR1 is MNHEY and CDR2 SVGAGI. The CDR3 loop spans 15 amino acids.

The genes are TRBV6-1 and TRBJ1-1; with no DNA, the TCRdb D assignment of TRBD1 cannot be verified. The CDR3 consists of 15 residues. Germline CDR1 and CDR2: MNHNS and SASEGT. The CDR3 loop is CASSRFPGSNTEAFF.

The chain uses TRBV29-1 and TRBJ2-4; TCRdb's assignment of TRBD1 cannot be checked, as there is no DNA. The CDR3 runs to 15 residues. Germline lookup yields CDR1 SQVTM and CDR2 ANQGSEA. The CDR3 is CSVWPGGQTKNIQYF. The full variable domain, its missing parts supplied by reference TRBV29-1 and TRBJ2-4, is SAVISQKPSRDICQRGTSLTIQCQVDSQVTMMFWYRQQPGQSLTLIATANQGSEATYESGFVIDKFPISRPNLTFSTLTVSNMSPEDSSIYLCSVWPGGQTKNIQYFGAGTRLSVL.

This chain links TRBV5-1 with TRBJ2-1; TCRdb selects TRBD1, and the lack of DNA leaves this call unchecked. The CDR3 covers 17 residues. Germline V gene lookup returns CDR1 SGHRS and CDR2 YFSETQ. The CDR3 protein is CASSSQGGSDSYNEQFF.

V is TRBV5-1 and J is TRBJ2-5; there is no DNA to check the TCRdb D call of TRBD2. Per the germline V gene, CDR1 is SGHRS and CDR2 is YFSETQ. The CDR3 covers 17 residues. The CDR3 protein is CASSLVFGTSGQETQYF.

CDR3 in amino acids: CASSFRRGSYNSPLHF. This sequence joins TRBV11-2 and TRBJ1-6. This CDR3 has 16 amino acids. Germline values: CDR1 SGHAT, CDR2 FQNNGV.

The CDR3 reads CASSLEVSEAFF. The chain couples TRBV7-9 to TRBJ1-1. The CDR3 spans 12 residues. Germline values: CDR1 SEHNR, CDR2 FQNEAQ (reference sequence).

The chain recombines TRBV4-1 with TRBJ1-4; TCRdb proposes TRBD1, but this gene call is untestable without DNA. Looked up from germline, CDR1 is MGHRA and CDR2 is YSYEKL. This CDR3 is 16 amino acids long. CDR3: CASSQEGGRGVGKLFF.

This sequence joins TRBV3-1 and TRBJ2-5; with no DNA, the TCRdb D assignment of TRBD2 cannot be verified. Looked up from germline, CDR1 is LGHDT and CDR2 is YNNKEL (reference sequence). This CDR3 has 16 amino acids. CDR3 amino acids: CASSPPALAGVETQYF.